The T cell receptor beta chain described here comes from a study of a mutant IDH1 vaccine in newly diagnosed glioma. Study details: Patients got radiotherapy, temozolomide, or both beforehand, and most got both.

Time point here: baseline, week 1 (first vaccination visit). Treatment given: pre-vaccination baseline after standard-of-care therapy. Assay used: immunoSEQ multiplex PCR; TCRdb lists only in-frame clones, some missing. The sample yields about 59,000 clones, about nine tenths seen once. The CDR3 runs 15 residues. The V end was cut by 4 bases, the J end by 5 bases, with 16 bases between. The V gene's germline CDR1 is SGDLS and CDR2 YYNGEE. The sequences come from PBMCs, collected from a glioma patient treated with radiotherapy, temozolomide or both. The chain combines TRBV9 with TRBJ2-1, with D tentatively TRBD1 or TRBD2 (5 bases each). The TCR sequence derives from a man in his forties or fifties with glioma. The CDR3 DNA reads as TGTGCCAGCAGCCCAATCGGGGCCGGAAACAATGAGCAGTTCTTC. The encoded protein is CASSPIGAGNNEQFF.